The 26 T cell receptor beta chains given below trace back to one sample, sequenced in a study of immune heterogeneity within non-small cell lung tumors. Per sample, roughly 600 ng of bulk tumor genomic DNA was the template used. Biopsies, several per primary tumor and spaced far apart, were collected during surgery. Undergoing curative surgery were patients whose non-small cell lung cancer was untreated and newly diagnosed. It was a multiplex PCR that amplified TCR beta CDR3, with 32 V and 13 J primers. MiXCR, run by TCRdb on the multiplex PCR reads, gives a single entry per CDR3 protein. The table records tens of thousands of distinct CDR3 sequences, about 29% of them present only once. The specimen was lung tumor tissue. The receptors come from a middle-aged man with non-small cell lung cancer.

By frequency in the sample, this clonotype is medium-sized. The chain combines TRBV24-1 with TRBJ1-2, with D perhaps matching TRBD1 (5 bases). V lost 5 bases, J lost 6 bases, and 21 bases lay in between. The CDR3 has 16 residues. Germline values: CDR1 KGHDR, CDR2 SFDVKD. The CDR3 DNA is TGTGCCACCAGTGCGCTGTCCACCTCAGGGATGGATGGCTACACCTTC. Amino acid sequence: CATSALSTSGMDGYTF.

Comment on this clonotype: Given a much more abundant clone one base away, this may be a read error. The V call is TRBV28, the J call TRBJ1-2, with TRBD1 identical over 11 bases. Germline V gene data show CDR1 as MDHEN and CDR2 as SYDVKM. Unmatched junction bases numbered 14, after V lost 10 bases and J lost 7 bases. This CDR3 is built from 15 residues. Here the CDR3 reads CATWAASGQGGGYTF. The CDR3 DNA reads TGTGCCACGTGGGCAGCTTCGGGACAGGGGGGTGGCTACACCTTC.

About this clonotype itself: Likely a read error: the CDR3 ends without its conserved phenylalanine or tryptophan. The chain has TRBV11-3 and TRBJ2-7; no clear D. The V and J ends lost 3 bases and 5 bases respectively, with 14 bases between them. From germline, CDR1 is SGHNT and CDR2 YENEEA. The CDR3 sequence is 14 residues long. Here the CDR3 DNA reads TGTGCCAGCAGCTTCTCTGGAAGTAGGGACGAGCAGTACCTC. Translation gives CASSFSGSRDEQYL.

The sample holds a few counts of this clonotype. This CDR3 reads CASSERSMETQYF. The CDR3 nucleotides are TGTGCCAGCAGTGAAAGGTCCATGGAGACCCAGTACTTC. The J gene is TRBJ2-5, the V gene TRBV6-1, with no clear D. The germline gives CDR1 MNHNS, CDR2 SASEGT. The CDR3 covers 13 residues. Trimming cost V 2 bases and J 5 bases, with 9 bases left between them.

The rearrangement uses TRBV24-1 and TRBJ2-1, with 13 positions matching TRBD2. The CDR3 covers 16 residues. CDR1 KGHDR and CDR2 SFDVKD come from the germline V gene. With V trimmed by 4 bases and J by 8 bases, 7 bases remained unmatched. CDR3 nucleotides: TGTGCCACCAGTGAAACTAGCGGGAGGGCCGCGTATGAGCAGTTCTTC. Protein: CATSETSGRAAYEQFF.

This clonotype was seen many times. The chain joins TRBV20-1 to TRBJ2-7; 13 bases agree with TRBD2. The CDR3 spans 16 residues. Unmatched junction bases numbered 10, after V lost 3 bases and J lost 5 bases. Germline lookup yields CDR1 DFQATT and CDR2 SNEGSKA (reference sequence). The CDR3 here is CSARTGTSGNPNEQYF. The DNA for the CDR3 is TGCAGTGCTAGGACCGGGACTAGCGGGAACCCTAACGAGCAGTACTTC.

The chain recombines TRBV27 with TRBJ2-1; 16 bases are a match to TRBD2. Germline CDR1 and CDR2: MNHEY and SMNVEV (reference sequence). The CDR3 loop spans 15 amino acids. The trim removed 3 bases at V and 15 bases at J, leaving 8 bases unmatched. The CDR3 DNA is TGTGCCAGCAGTTTTGGGACTAGCGGGAGGGGGGGTCGGTTCTTC. This translates into CASSFGTSGRGGRFF.

This clonotype was counted between two and nine times. The rearrangement uses TRBV29-1 and TRBJ2-1, with 13 bases aligning to TRBD2. CDR1 is SQVTM, CDR2 ANQGSEA, per germline. The length of the CDR3 is 14 residues. V dropped 2 bases and J dropped 8; count of bases not matched to a gene: 3. CDR3 nucleotide sequence: TGCAGCGTTGAAATAACTAGCGGGGGGGATGAGCAGTTCTTC. As protein: CSVEITSGGDEQFF.

This clonotype was detected a few times. This clone may be a read error of a much larger clone one base away. The chain recombines TRBV11-2 with TRBJ1-1; D may be TRBD1 (6 bases). V was cut by 7 bases and J by 11 bases, with 17 bases left in between. Germline V gives CDR1 SGHAT, CDR2 FQNNGV. There are 12 residues in the CDR3. The CDR3 coding sequence is TGTGCCAGCATCTCCCGACAGGTGTACGCTTTCTTT. It yields the protein CASISRQVYAFF.

The J gene is TRBJ1-1, the V gene TRBV5-8; tentative D call: TRBD1 (6 bases). The ends were cut back, 0 bases at V and 4 bases at J, with 19 bases in the middle. The CDR3 covers 17 residues. CDR1 is SGHTS and CDR2 is YDEGEE in the germline V gene. CDR3 sequence (DNA): TGTGCCAGCAGCTTGGCGATTCTGACACAGGGTATCACTGAAGCTTTCTTT. It is translated as CASSLAILTQGITEAFF.

Remarks on this clonotype: Being one base from a much bigger clone, this may be a read error. The V gene is TRBV20-1, the J gene TRBJ2-7; D may be TRBD2 (7 bases). The CDR3 has 14 amino acids. Germline lookup yields CDR1 DFQATT and CDR2 SNEGSKA (reference sequence). CDR3 residues: CSARTYREGYELYF. The CDR3 nucleotides read TGCAGTGCTAGGACGTACAGGGAGGGTTACGAGCTGTACTTC.

This clonotype was seen a handful of times. The chain recombines TRBV29-1 with TRBJ2-1; no clear D. The CDR3 covers 13 residues. V was shortened by 3 bases and J by 8 bases, with 14 bases between the two germline ends. The germline V gene encodes CDR1 SQVTM and CDR2 ANQGSEA. The CDR3 coding sequence is TGCAGCGTTGATGGGCCTAGGTTCGATGAGCAGTTCTTC. Residues: CSVDGPRFDEQFF.

By frequency in the sample, this clonotype is medium-sized. The rearrangement uses TRBV19 and TRBJ1-3; D remains ambiguous. Germline V lookup: CDR1 LNHDA, CDR2 SQIVND (reference sequence). V dropped 4 bases and J dropped 0 bases, with 7 bases sitting between them. This CDR3 region has 14 residues. The CDR3 DNA reads as TGTGCCAGTAGTAGGAAGAGCTCTGGAAACACCATATATTTT. This codes for CASSRKSSGNTIYF. Filled out from reference TRBV19 and TRBJ1-3, the complete variable domain reads DGGITQSPKYLFRKEGQNVTLSCEQNLNHDAMYWYRQDPGQGLRLIYYSQIVNDFQKGDIAEGYSVSREKKESFPLTVTSAQKNPTAFYLCASSRKSSGNTIYFGEGSWLTVV.

As regards this clonotype: The germline gene is not matched at one end of the junction; a read error may be the cause. This chain connects TRBV7-9 to TRBJ2-7, with 10 bases lining up with TRBD2. The CDR3 is 14 amino acids. Germline V CDR1 and CDR2: SEHNR, FQNEAQ (reference sequence). The CDR3 protein is CVSSLASGSSEQYF. CDR3 coding DNA: TGTGTCAGCAGCTTGGCTAGCGGGAGTTCCGAGCAGTACTTC.

This clonotype was recorded at least ten times. The V and J genes are TRBV20-1 and TRBJ2-5; 12 bases fit TRBD2. The length of the CDR3 is 13 residues. After removal of 6 bases from V and 7 bases from J, the junction contained 6 bases not matched to a gene. Per germline, CDR1 DFQATT and CDR2 SNEGSKA (reference sequence). The CDR3 DNA reads TGCAGTGCCGCGGGACTAGCGGGCGGGACCCAGTACTTC. Translated: CSAAGLAGGTQYF.

The chain's CDR3 is CASILGEMDRYEQYF. As DNA, the CDR3 is TGCGCCAGCATCCTAGGGGAAATGGACAGATACGAGCAGTACTTC. This chain uses TRBV4-1 with TRBJ2-7; D is perhaps TRBD1 (6 bases). This CDR3 comprises 15 residues. The ends were cut back, 7 bases at V and 4 bases at J, with 20 bases in the middle. Germline values: CDR1 MGHRA, CDR2 YSYEKL.

This clonotype was detected many times. The V and J genes are TRBV20-1 and TRBJ1-1; D not certain. Between the trimmed V and J ends, which lost 3 bases and 5 bases, there was a span of 7 bases. The germline V gene encodes CDR1 DFQATT and CDR2 SNEGSKA (reference sequence). The CDR3 totals 11 residues. CDR3 sequence: CSARSVTEAFF. CDR3 coding DNA: TGCAGTGCTAGGTCGGTTACTGAAGCTTTCTTT.

The chain couples TRBV4-2 to TRBJ1-3, with 10 bases matching TRBD1. This CDR3 contains 16 residues. Germline lookup yields CDR1 LGHNA and CDR2 YNFKEQ. Unmatched junction bases numbered 2, after V lost 1 base and J lost 2 bases. The CDR3: CASSQGGQGTGNTIYF. CDR3 bases: TGTGCCAGCAGCCAAGGGGGACAGGGGACTGGAAACACCATATATTTT.

This clonotype was detected many times. The chain links TRBV19 to TRBJ2-3; 7 bases line up with TRBD2. This CDR3 has 15 residues. V was pared by 4 bases and J by 2 bases, with 6 bases of the junction left unmatched. In germline, CDR1 is LNHDA, CDR2 SQIVND (reference sequence). For the CDR3, the DNA is TGTGCCAGTAGTAGCCAGGGAGGGTACACAGATACGCAGTATTTT. Protein sequence: CASSSQGGYTDTQYF.

This clonotype came up a few times. The chain is built from TRBV19 and TRBJ1-5; a weak D match, TRBD1 (5 bases). CDR1 and CDR2 (germline): LNHDA, SQIVND (reference sequence). V was cut by 5 bases and J by 0 bases, with 17 bases left in between. This CDR3 spans 17 amino acids. The CDR3 loop is CASSLRDSPLSNQPQHF. The CDR3 region has the DNA TGTGCCAGTAGTCTCCGGGACTCACCCCTTAGCAATCAGCCCCAGCATTTT. Full variable domain (remainder filled in from reference TRBV19 and TRBJ1-5): DGGITQSPKYLFRKEGQNVTLSCEQNLNHDAMYWYRQDPGQGLRLIYYSQIVNDFQKGDIAEGYSVSREKKESFPLTVTSAQKNPTAFYLCASSLRDSPLSNQPQHFGDGTRLSIL.

As regards this clonotype: A read error may explain this, as a much larger clone is one base away. The J gene is TRBJ2-1, the V gene TRBV4-1, with no clear D. The V end lost 2 bases, the J end lost 6 bases, and 8 bases lay between the germline ends. The CDR3 length is 13 residues. The germline V gene has CDR1 MGHRA and CDR2 YSYEKL. The CDR3 region is CASSQWRTNEQFF. CDR3 coding DNA: TGCGCCAGCAGCCAATGGCGAACCAATGAGCAGTTCTTC.

A remark on this clonotype: It may be a read error: a sequence one base away is much more abundant. The chain couples TRBV15 to TRBJ1-2, with 10 positions matching TRBD1. The CDR3 is 14 residues long. The V gene's germline CDR1 is LNHNV and CDR2 YYDKDF (reference sequence). CDR3 loop: CATSKGQGNYGYNF. The CDR3 DNA reads TGTGCCACCAGTAAGGGACAGGGGAACTATGGCTACAACTTC. The variable domain in full, with the rest retrieved from reference TRBV15 and TRBJ1-2, is DAMVIQNPRYQVTQFGKPVTLSCSQTLNHNVMYWYQQKSSQAPKLLFHYYDKDFNNEADTPDNFQSRRPNTSFCFLDIRSPGLGDTAMYLCATSKGQGNYGYNFGSGTRLTVV.

The chain has TRBV9 and TRBJ1-2; perhaps TRBD1 as D (5 bases). V lost 2 bases and J lost 4, with 9 bases in between. CDR3 size: 13 residues. CDR1 and CDR2 from the germline V gene are SGDLS and YYNGEE. The CDR3, as DNA: TGTGCCAGCAGCGTTGGGGGTGTCTATGGCTACACCTTC. It codes for CASSVGGVYGYTF. The full variable domain, rest sourced from reference TRBV9 and TRBJ1-2, is DSGVTQTPKHLITATGQRVTLRCSPRSGDLSVYWYQQSLDQGLQFLIQYYNGEERAKGNILERFSAQQFPDLHSELNLSSLELGDSALYFCASSVGGVYGYTFGSGTRLTVV.

This clonotype came up a few times. The chain joins TRBV11-3 to TRBJ2-1, with 7 positions matching TRBD2. The CDR3 is 15 residues long. CDR1 is SGHNT, CDR2 YENEEA, per germline. V was pared by 5 bases and J by 3 bases, with 7 bases of the junction left unmatched. The CDR3 DNA follows: TGTGCCAGCAGCCTCGGACTAGGGGACTACAATGAGCAGTTCTTC. Encoded protein: CASSLGLGDYNEQFF.

A remark on this clonotype: A junction boundary mismatches the germline segment, possibly from a read error. This chain links TRBV3-1 with TRBJ1-4; D perhaps matches TRBD1 (5 bases). Germline assignment: CDR1 LGHDT and CDR2 YNNKEL (reference sequence). CDR3 length: 12 amino acids. The CDR3 is CGSSQGGEKLFF. CDR3 nucleotide sequence: TGTGGCAGCAGCCAGGGTGGTGAAAAACTGTTTTTT.

This clonotype counts as medium-sized. The chain joins TRBV27 to TRBJ1-3; no firm D call. This CDR3 is built from 15 residues. V lost 2 bases and J 0 bases, leaving 8 bases between the germline ends. CDR1 and CDR2 (germline): MNHEY, SMNVEV (reference sequence). In DNA, the CDR3 is TGTGCCAGCAGTTTACACTACAGCTCTGGAAACACCATATATTTT. Translation: CASSLHYSSGNTIYF.